The TCR beta chain described here comes from a study of blood T cell repertoires in COVID-19. The wider study: Collection of acute and convalescent COVID-19 samples took place in the United States, Italy and Spain. T cells, B-cell-depleted T cells, or PBMCs supplied cDNA or gDNA.

V lost 0 bases, J lost 5 bases, and 5 bases lay in between. This CDR3 is 13 amino acids long. Authors' analysis steps: For nucleated cells, counts were estimated from reference gene primer amplification. The repertoire was sequenced with immunoSEQ multiplex PCR; TCRdb's copy has only in-frame clones and lacks some. The V and J calls and the clone size are those of that table, but D and trimming were determined from the DNA. In the table there are a few hundred thousand clones, approximately 86% of which are singletons. The specimen was peripheral blood. The TCR comes from a woman aged 55-69 years with COVID-19, enrolled during active disease. This chain links TRBV12-3 or TRBV12-4 with TRBJ1-5; D gene uncertain. The CDR3 loop is CASSLAPDQPQHF. Written as DNA, the CDR3 is TGTGCCAGCAGTTTAGCGCCGGATCAGCCCCAGCATTTT.